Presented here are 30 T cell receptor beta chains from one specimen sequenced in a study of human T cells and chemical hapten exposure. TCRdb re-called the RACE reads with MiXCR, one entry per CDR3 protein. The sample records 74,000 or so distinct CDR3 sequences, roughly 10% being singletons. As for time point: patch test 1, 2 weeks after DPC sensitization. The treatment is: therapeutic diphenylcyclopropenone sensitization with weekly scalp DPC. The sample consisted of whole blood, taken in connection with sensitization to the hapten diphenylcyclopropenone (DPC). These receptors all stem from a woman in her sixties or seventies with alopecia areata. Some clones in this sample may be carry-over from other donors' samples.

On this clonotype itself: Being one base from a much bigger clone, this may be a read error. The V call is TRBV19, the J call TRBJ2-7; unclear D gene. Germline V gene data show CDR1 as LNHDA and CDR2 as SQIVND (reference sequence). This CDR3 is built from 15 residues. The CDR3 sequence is CTSSRGSGFPYEQYF. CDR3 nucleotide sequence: TGTACCAGTAGCCGAGGATCGGGCTTCCCCTACGAGCAGTACTTC. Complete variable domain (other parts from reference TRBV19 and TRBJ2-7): DGGITQSPKYLFRKEGQNVTLSCEQNLNHDAMYWYRQDPGQGLRLIYYSQIVNDFQKGDIAEGYSVSREKKESFPLTVTSAQKNPTAFYLCTSSRGSGFPYEQYFGPGTRLTVT.

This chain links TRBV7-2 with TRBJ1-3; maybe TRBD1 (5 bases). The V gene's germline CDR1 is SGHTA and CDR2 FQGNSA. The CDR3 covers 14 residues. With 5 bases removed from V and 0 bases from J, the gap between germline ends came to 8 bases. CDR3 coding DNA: TGTGCCAGCAGCATCACAGGCTCTGGAAACACCATATATTTT. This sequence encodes CASSITGSGNTIYF.

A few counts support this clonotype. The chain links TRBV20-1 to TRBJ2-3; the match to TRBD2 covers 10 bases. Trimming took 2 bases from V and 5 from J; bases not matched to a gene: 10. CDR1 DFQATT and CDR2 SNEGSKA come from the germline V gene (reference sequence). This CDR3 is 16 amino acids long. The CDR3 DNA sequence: TGCAGTGCTAGACCCAACAGCGGGGGGGCTGGAGATACGCAGTATTTT. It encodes CSARPNSGGAGDTQYF.

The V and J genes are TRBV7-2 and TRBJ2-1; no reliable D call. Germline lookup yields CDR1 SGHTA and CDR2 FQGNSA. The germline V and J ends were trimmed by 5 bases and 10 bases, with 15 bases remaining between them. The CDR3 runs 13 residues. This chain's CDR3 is CASSGSLTIEQFF. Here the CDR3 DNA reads TGTGCCAGCAGCGGTTCCCTTACGATAGAGCAGTTCTTC.

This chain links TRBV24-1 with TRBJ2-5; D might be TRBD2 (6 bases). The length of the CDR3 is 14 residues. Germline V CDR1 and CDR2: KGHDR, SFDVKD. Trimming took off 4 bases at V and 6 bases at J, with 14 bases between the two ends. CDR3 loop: CATSEGGFGKTQYF. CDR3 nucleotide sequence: TGTGCCACCAGTGAGGGGGGATTCGGGAAGACCCAGTACTTC.

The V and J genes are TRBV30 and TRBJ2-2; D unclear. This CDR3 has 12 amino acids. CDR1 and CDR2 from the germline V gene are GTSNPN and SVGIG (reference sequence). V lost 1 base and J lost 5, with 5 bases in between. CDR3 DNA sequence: TGTGCCTGGAGTGCGGGTACCGGGGAGCTGTTTTTT. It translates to CAWSAGTGELFF.

The CDR3 nucleotides are TGTGCCTGGAGAGAGAGACAGGTCTGGGACTCATCCTACAATGAGCAGTTCTTC. Translation gives CAWRERQVWDSSYNEQFF. The chain links TRBV30 to TRBJ2-1, with D perhaps being TRBD1 or TRBD2 (6 bases each). The CDR3 covers 18 residues. Trimming removed 3 bases from V and 1 base from J, with 22 bases in between. Germline CDR1 reads GTSNPN; CDR2 reads SVGIG (reference sequence).

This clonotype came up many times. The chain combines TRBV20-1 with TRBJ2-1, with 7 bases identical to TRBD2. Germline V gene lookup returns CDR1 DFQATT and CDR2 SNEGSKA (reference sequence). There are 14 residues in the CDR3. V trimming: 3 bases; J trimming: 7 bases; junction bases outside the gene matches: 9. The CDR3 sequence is CSARERTSRNEQFF. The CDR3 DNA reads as TGCAGTGCTAGGGAGAGGACTAGTCGGAATGAGCAGTTCTTC.

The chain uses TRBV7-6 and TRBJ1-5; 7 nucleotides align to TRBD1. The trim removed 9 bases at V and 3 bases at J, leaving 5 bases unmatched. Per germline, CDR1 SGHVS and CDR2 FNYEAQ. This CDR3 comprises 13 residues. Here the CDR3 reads CASGQDNNQPQHF. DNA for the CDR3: TGTGCCAGTGGACAGGACAACAATCAGCCCCAGCATTTT.

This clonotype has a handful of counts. The CDR3 protein is CASSLEPDRGSYF. The DNA for the CDR3 is TGTGCCAGCAGCTTAGAGCCCGACAGGGGATCGTATTTT. V and J are TRBV11-2 and TRBJ2-3, with 8 bases that match TRBD1. The V gene end was trimmed by 0 bases and the J gene end by 14 bases; junction bases not matched to a gene: 7. Germline assignment: CDR1 SGHAT and CDR2 FQNNGV. The CDR3 totals 13 residues.

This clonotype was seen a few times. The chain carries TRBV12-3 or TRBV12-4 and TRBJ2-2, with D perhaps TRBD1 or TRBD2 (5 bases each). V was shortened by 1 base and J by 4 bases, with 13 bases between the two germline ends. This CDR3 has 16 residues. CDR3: CASSLGSGPITGELFF. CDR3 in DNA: TGTGCCAGCAGTTTAGGATCGGGACCAATCACCGGGGAGCTGTTTTTT.

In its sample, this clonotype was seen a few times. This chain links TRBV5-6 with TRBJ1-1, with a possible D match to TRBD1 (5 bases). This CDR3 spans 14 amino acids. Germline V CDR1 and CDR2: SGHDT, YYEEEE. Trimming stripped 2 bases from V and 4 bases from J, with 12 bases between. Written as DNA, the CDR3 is TGTGCCAGCAGCTTCTTGGGGCGGGCCACTGAAGCTTTCTTT. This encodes CASSFLGRATEAFF.

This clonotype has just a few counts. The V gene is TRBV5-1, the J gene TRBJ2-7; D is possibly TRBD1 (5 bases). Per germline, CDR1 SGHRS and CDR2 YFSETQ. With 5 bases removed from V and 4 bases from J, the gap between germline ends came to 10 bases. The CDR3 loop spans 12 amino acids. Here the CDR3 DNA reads TGCGCCAGCAGTGACAGCCAATACGAGCAGTACTTC. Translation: CASSDSQYEQYF.

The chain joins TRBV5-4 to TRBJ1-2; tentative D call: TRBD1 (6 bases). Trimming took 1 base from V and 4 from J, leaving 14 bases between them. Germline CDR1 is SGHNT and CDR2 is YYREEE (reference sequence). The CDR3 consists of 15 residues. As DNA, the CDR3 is TGTGCCAGCAGCTTGCGGGGGGCCCGTAGCTATGGCTACACCTTC. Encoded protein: CASSLRGARSYGYTF.

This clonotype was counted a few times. DNA of the CDR3: TGCAGTGCTAGAGATCGGGTGGTAGGTACGCGCGAGCAGTACTTC. It is translated as CSARDRVVGTREQYF. This sequence joins TRBV20-1 and TRBJ2-7; D unresolved. V was shortened by 0 bases and J by 6 bases, with 18 bases between the two germline ends. The CDR3 covers 15 residues. The V gene's germline CDR1 is DFQATT and CDR2 SNEGSKA (reference sequence).

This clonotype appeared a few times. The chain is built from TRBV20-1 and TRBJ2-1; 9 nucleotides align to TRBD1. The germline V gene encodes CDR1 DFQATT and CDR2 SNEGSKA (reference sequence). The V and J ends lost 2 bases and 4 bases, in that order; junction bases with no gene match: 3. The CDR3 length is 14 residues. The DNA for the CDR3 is TGCAGTGCTAGATTGGGACAGGGTTACAATGAGCAGTTCTTC. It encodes CSARLGQGYNEQFF.

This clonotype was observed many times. The CDR3 region has the DNA TGTGCCAGCGGCATCGCCCGCCGGCCGTCCACTGAAGCTTTCTTT. Translated: CASGIARRPSTEAFF. The J gene is TRBJ1-1, the V gene TRBV6-1, with D hard to call. The germline CDR1 and CDR2 sequences are MNHNS and SASEGT. V was shortened by 8 bases and J by 4 bases, with 20 bases between the two germline ends. CDR3 length: 15 residues.

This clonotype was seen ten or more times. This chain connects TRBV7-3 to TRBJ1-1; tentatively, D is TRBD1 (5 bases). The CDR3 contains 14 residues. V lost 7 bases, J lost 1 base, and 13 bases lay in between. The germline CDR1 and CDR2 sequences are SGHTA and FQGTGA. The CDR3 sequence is CASKRGRENTEAFF. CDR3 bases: TGTGCCAGCAAACGGGGCCGGGAGAACACTGAAGCTTTCTTT. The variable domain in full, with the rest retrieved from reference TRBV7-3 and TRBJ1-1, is GAGVSQTPSNKVTEKGKYVELRCDPISGHTALYWYRQSLGQGPEFLIYFQGTGAADDSGLPNDRFFAVRPEGSVSTLKIQRTERGDSAVYLCASKRGRENTEAFFGQGTRLTVV.

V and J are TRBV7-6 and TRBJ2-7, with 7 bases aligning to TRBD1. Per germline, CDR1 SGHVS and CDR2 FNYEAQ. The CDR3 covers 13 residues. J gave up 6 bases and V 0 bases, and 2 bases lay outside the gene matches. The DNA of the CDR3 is TGTGCCAGCAGCTTAGCAAACAGGGGCGAGCAGTACTTC. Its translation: CASSLANRGEQYF.

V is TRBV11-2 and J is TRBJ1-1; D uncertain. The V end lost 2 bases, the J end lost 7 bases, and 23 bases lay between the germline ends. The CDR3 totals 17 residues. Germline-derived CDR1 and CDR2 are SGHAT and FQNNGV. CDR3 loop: CASSLPPSSVEGGEAFF. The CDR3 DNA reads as TGTGCCAGCAGCTTACCCCCTTCCTCGGTGGAGGGCGGTGAAGCTTTCTTT.

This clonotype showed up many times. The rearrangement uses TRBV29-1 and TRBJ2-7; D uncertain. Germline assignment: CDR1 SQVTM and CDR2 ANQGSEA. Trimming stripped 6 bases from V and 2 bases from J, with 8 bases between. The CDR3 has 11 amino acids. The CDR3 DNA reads TGCAGCGTCCAGGACCCCTACGAGCAGTACTTC. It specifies CSVQDPYEQYF.

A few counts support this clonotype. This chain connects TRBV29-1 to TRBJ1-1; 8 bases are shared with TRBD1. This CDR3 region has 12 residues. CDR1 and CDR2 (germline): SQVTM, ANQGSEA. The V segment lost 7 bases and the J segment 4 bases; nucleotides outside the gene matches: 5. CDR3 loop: CSARTGGTEAFF. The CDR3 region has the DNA TGCAGCGCCCGCACAGGGGGCACTGAAGCTTTCTTT.

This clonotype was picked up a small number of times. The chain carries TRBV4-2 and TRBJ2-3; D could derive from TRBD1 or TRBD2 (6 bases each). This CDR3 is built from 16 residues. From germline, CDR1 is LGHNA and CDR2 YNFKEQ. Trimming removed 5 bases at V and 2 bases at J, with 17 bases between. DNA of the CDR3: TGTGCCAGCAGCTCCCCCGGAGGGGGGACCACAGATACGCAGTATTTT. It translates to CASSSPGGGTTDTQYF.

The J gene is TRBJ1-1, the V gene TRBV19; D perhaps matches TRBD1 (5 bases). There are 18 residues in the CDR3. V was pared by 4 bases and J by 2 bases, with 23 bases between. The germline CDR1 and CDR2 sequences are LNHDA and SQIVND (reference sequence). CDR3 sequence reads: CASSTTMLYRDVNTEAFF. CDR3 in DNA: TGTGCCAGTAGTACAACAATGCTTTATCGGGACGTAAACACTGAAGCTTTCTTT.

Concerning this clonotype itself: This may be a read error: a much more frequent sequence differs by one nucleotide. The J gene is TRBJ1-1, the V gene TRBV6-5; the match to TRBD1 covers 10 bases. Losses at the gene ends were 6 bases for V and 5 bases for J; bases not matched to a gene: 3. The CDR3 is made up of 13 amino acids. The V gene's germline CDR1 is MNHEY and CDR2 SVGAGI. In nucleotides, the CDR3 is TGTGCCAGCAGGTGGACAGGGGGAACTGAAGCTTTCTTT. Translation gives CASRWTGGTEAFF.

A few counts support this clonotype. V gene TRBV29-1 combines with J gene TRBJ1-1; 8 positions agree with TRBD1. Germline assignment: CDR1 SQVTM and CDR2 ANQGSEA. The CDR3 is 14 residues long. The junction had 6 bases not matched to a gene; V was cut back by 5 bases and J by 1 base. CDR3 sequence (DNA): TGCAGCGTTACGAGGGACAGGAGGAACACTGAAGCTTTCTTT. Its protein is CSVTRDRRNTEAFF.

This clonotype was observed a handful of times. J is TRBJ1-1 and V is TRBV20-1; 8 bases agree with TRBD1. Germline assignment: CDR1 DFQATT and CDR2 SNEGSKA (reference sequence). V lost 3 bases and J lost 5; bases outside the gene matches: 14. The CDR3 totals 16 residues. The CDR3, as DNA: TGCAGTGCTAGTAAACGCCCATTAGACAGGGGTACTGAAGCTTTCTTT. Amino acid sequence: CSASKRPLDRGTEAFF.

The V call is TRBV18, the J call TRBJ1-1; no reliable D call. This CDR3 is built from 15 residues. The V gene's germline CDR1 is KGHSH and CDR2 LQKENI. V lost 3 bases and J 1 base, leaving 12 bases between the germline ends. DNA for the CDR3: TGTGCCAGCTCACCGGGTTCGGGGAAGAACACTGAAGCTTTCTTT. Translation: CASSPGSGKNTEAFF.

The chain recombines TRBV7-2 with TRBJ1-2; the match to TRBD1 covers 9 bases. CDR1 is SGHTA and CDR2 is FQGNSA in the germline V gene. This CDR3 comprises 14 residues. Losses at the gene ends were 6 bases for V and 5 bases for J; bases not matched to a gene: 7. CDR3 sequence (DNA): TGTGCCAGCAGTACCGGGACAGGGCGATATGGCTACACCTTC. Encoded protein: CASSTGTGRYGYTF.

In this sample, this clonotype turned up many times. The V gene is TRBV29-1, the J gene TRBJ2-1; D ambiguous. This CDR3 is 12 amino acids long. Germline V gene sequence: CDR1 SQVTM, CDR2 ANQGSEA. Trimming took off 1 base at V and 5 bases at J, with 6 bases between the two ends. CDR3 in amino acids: CSVEVVDNEQFF. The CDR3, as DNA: TGCAGCGTTGAAGTTGTAGACAATGAGCAGTTCTTC.